The 23 T cell receptor beta chains given below trace back to one sample, sequenced in a study of a mutant IDH1 vaccine in newly diagnosed glioma. Sequenced by immunoSEQ multiplex PCR; TCRdb stores in-frame clones only, minus some. The table has some 48,000 clones, just under 80% seen once. Their recognized antigens are unknown. Time point denoted: week 5, during vaccination. A 20-mer mutant IDH1 peptide at 300 ug was injected subcutaneously with topical imiquimod. The sample was PBMCs, taken from a glioma patient whose treatment included an IDH1 peptide vaccine. Receptors were obtained from a woman aged 35 to 49 with glioma.

The chain uses TRBV5-1 and TRBJ2-5, with 10 positions matching TRBD1. CDR1 is SGHRS and CDR2 is YFSETQ in the germline V gene. The junction had 5 bases not matched to a gene; V was cut back by 4 bases and J by 5 bases. This CDR3 is built from 14 residues. Here the CDR3 DNA reads TGCGCCAGCAGCCACGGGACAGGGGAGGAGACCCAGTACTTC. Its translation is CASSHGTGEETQYF.

The genes are TRBV7-2 and TRBJ2-2; D possibly corresponds to TRBD2 (6 bases). CDR3 length equals 15 residues. Germline CDR1 SGHTA, CDR2 FQGNSA. With 5 bases removed from V and 4 bases from J, the gap between germline ends came to 14 bases. For the CDR3, the DNA is TGTGCCAGCAGCCTACTAGCCAGGGTCACCGGGGAGCTGTTTTTT. This codes for CASSLLARVTGELFF.

This clone appeared once. The V gene is TRBV7-6, the J gene TRBJ2-7, with 8 bases identical to TRBD2. The CDR3 sequence is 13 residues long. V shed 3 bases and J 6 bases; nucleotides not matched to a gene: 4. In germline, CDR1 is SGHVS, CDR2 FNYEAQ. Here the CDR3 DNA reads TGTGCCAGCAGCTTGGGCGGGGGGCCCGAGCAGTACTTC. This gives the protein CASSLGGGPEQYF. The variable domain in full, with the rest retrieved from reference TRBV7-6 and TRBJ2-7, is GAGVSQSPRYKVTKRGQDVALRCDPISGHVSLYWYRQALGQGPEFLTYFNYEAQQDKSGLPNDRFSAERPEGSISTLTIQRTEQRDSAMYRCASSLGGGPEQYFGPGTRLTVT.

The V call is TRBV6-1, the J call TRBJ1-1; D gene unclear. Germline lookup yields CDR1 MNHNS and CDR2 SASEGT. Trimming pared 2 bases from V and 6 bases from J, leaving 16 bases between. The CDR3 length is 15 residues. CDR3 region: CASSEIIGLSAEAFF. The CDR3 bases are TGTGCCAGCAGTGAAATAATAGGTCTTAGCGCTGAAGCTTTCTTT.

The chain carries TRBV30 and TRBJ1-2; tentatively, D is TRBD1 (6 bases). Germline CDR1 GTSNPN, CDR2 SVGIG (reference sequence). The ends were cut back, 4 bases at V and 4 bases at J, with 16 bases in the middle. The CDR3 extends over 14 amino acids. The CDR3: CAWTFDRLSYGYTF. CDR3 bases: TGTGCCTGGACTTTTGACAGGCTCTCCTATGGCTACACCTTC.

This clone was counted a few times. The V call is TRBV30, the J call TRBJ1-2; TRBD1 is a possible D gene (5 bases). Germline-derived CDR1 and CDR2 are GTSNPN and SVGIG (reference sequence). This CDR3 spans 14 amino acids. The V and J ends lost 8 bases and 8 bases respectively, with 24 bases between them. The CDR3 nucleotides are TGTGCCCTAAGTTTAACAGGCCAACCTCTAGGCTACACCTTC. Its protein product is CALSLTGQPLGYTF.

This clone was counted between two and nine times. The chain recombines TRBV6-1 with TRBJ1-4; unclear D gene. V was pared by 1 base and J by 6 bases, with 9 bases between. The CDR3 sequence is 14 residues long. In germline, CDR1 is MNHNS, CDR2 SASEGT. The CDR3 DNA follows: TGTGCCAGCAGTGAAGTCAGGCCCGATGAAAAACTGTTTTTT. As protein: CASSEVRPDEKLFF.

This rearrangement joins TRBV19 to TRBJ2-3; TRBD2 aligns across 8 bases. This CDR3 contains 14 residues. Per the germline V gene, CDR1 is LNHDA and CDR2 is SQIVND (reference sequence). With V trimmed by 5 bases and J by 3 bases, 4 bases remained unmatched. The CDR3, as DNA: TGTGCCAGTAGTCTCGGACTAGCTACAGATACGCAGTATTTT. This sequence encodes CASSLGLATDTQYF.

The chain joins TRBV2 to TRBJ2-3; no clear D. The CDR3 contains 14 residues. The germline CDR1 and CDR2 sequences are SNHLY and FYNNEI. The germline V and J ends were trimmed by 2 bases and 1 base, with 7 bases remaining between them. In DNA form, the CDR3 reads TGTGCCAGCAGTGAAAATGGGGGCACAGATACGCAGTATTTT. Protein product: CASSENGGTDTQYF.

The chain has TRBV19 and TRBJ2-3; tentative D call: TRBD1 (6 bases). Germline CDR1 and CDR2: LNHDA and SQIVND (reference sequence). V lost 9 bases and J lost 4, with 14 bases in between. This CDR3 is 13 amino acids long. CDR3 nucleotides: TGTGCCAGCTCTTACAGGGTTGCAGATACGCAGTATTTT. Translated: CASSYRVADTQYF.

The gene calls are TRBV11-3 and TRBJ2-1, with 7 bases identical to TRBD2. This CDR3 region has 15 residues. The trim removed 3 bases at V and 0 bases at J, leaving 2 bases unmatched. In germline, CDR1 is SGHNT, CDR2 YENEEA. The DNA of the CDR3 is TGTGCCAGCAGCTTGACTAGCCTCTCCTACAATGAGCAGTTCTTC. Protein: CASSLTSLSYNEQFF.

The CDR3 loop reads CASSIGRQYVGELFF. CDR3 DNA: TGTGCCAGTAGTATAGGCCGACAGTATGTCGGGGAGCTGTTTTTT. The rearrangement uses TRBV19 and TRBJ2-2; maybe TRBD1 (5 bases). V lost 1 base to trimming and J lost 7 bases, with 13 bases between them. CDR3 length equals 15 residues. From germline, CDR1 is LNHDA and CDR2 SQIVND (reference sequence).

The V gene is TRBV6-1, the J gene TRBJ1-2, with a possible D match to TRBD1 (5 bases). With 4 bases removed from V and 2 bases from J, the gap between germline ends came to 8 bases. The CDR3 has 13 residues. Germline-derived CDR1 and CDR2 are MNHNS and SASEGT. The CDR3 loop reads CASSATVNYGYTF. CDR3 coding DNA: TGTGCCAGCAGTGCGACAGTCAACTATGGCTACACCTTC.

The rearrangement links TRBV9 to TRBJ2-1; 9 positions match TRBD1. V trimming: 3 bases; J trimming: 7 bases; junction bases outside the gene matches: 8. There are 15 residues in the CDR3. Germline CDR1 SGDLS, CDR2 YYNGEE. The CDR3 DNA is TGTGCCAGCAGCGCTGGGGACAGGGAGGGGAATGAGCAGTTCTTC. This encodes CASSAGDREGNEQFF.

This clone was picked up one time. V usage is TRBV5-1 and J usage is TRBJ2-1; no clear D gene. This CDR3 has 18 amino acids. The V end was cut by 0 bases, the J end by 0 bases, with 16 bases between. CDR1 and CDR2 (germline): SGHRS, YFSETQ. CDR3 sequence reads: CASSLDGTWAHSYNEQFF. The CDR3 nucleotides are TGCGCCAGCAGCTTGGATGGTACGTGGGCACACTCCTACAATGAGCAGTTCTTC.

The rearrangement links TRBV14 to TRBJ2-7, with 8 bases fitting TRBD1. The CDR3 spans 17 residues. The trim removed 4 bases at V and 0 bases at J, leaving 11 bases unmatched. Germline V lookup: CDR1 SGHDN, CDR2 FVKESK. CDR3 region: CASSPPRGDRSSYEQYF. CDR3 DNA sequence: TGTGCCAGCAGCCCCCCGAGAGGGGACAGGAGCTCCTACGAGCAGTACTTC.

V is TRBV9 and J is TRBJ2-3; 12 bases align to TRBD2. The CDR3 length is 18 residues. Germline values: CDR1 SGDLS, CDR2 YYNGEE. With V trimmed by 4 bases and J by 4 bases, 13 bases remained unmatched. This CDR3 is CASSMAGRLAGAPDTQYF. Here the CDR3 DNA reads TGTGCCAGCAGCATGGCGGGAAGACTAGCGGGGGCCCCAGATACGCAGTATTTT.

The chain carries TRBV6-5 and TRBJ2-7; D is uncertain. Trimming removed 2 bases at V and 5 bases at J, with 7 bases between. The CDR3 extends over 12 amino acids. Germline assignment: CDR1 MNHEY and CDR2 SVGAGI. The CDR3 protein is CASSYNGHEQYF. CDR3 DNA: TGTGCCAGCAGTTACAATGGGCACGAGCAGTACTTC.

V and J are TRBV2 and TRBJ1-2; D gene unclear. Germline loops: CDR1 SNHLY, CDR2 FYNNEI. Trimming stripped 6 bases from V and 7 bases from J, with 12 bases between. The CDR3 extends over 12 amino acids. The CDR3 coding sequence is TGTGCCAGCAGCCTCAGTCGTGGTGGCTACACCTTC. Translation gives CASSLSRGGYTF. Full variable domain (missing parts from reference TRBV2 and TRBJ1-2): EPEVTQTPSHQVTQMGQEVILRCVPISNHLYFYWYRQILGQKVEFLVSFYNNEISEKSEIFDDQFSVERPDGSNFTLKIRSTKLEDSAMYFCASSLSRGGYTFGSGTRLTVV.

The chain links TRBV5-1 to TRBJ1-2; the D gene is possibly TRBD1 (5 bases). The CDR3 extends over 14 amino acids. V gave up 0 bases and J gave up 4 bases, with 10 bases separating them. Germline CDR1 reads SGHRS; CDR2 reads YFSETQ. The CDR3 bases are TGCGCCAGCAGCTTGGGACAGAACCTCTATGGCTACACCTTC. Protein sequence: CASSLGQNLYGYTF.

As to this clone: At one end, the junction sequence differs from germline, possibly due to a read error. The rearrangement joins TRBV7-7 to TRBJ2-2; TRBD1 matches at 7 bases. The germline CDR1 and CDR2 sequences are SSHAT and FNYEAQ (reference sequence). The CDR3 length is 17 residues. CDR3 amino acids: CASSLSRQGANTGELFF. The CDR3 DNA reads TGTGCTAGCAGCTTGAGTAGACAGGGCGCGAACACCGGGGAGCTGTTTTTT. The full variable domain, rest sourced from reference TRBV7-7 and TRBJ2-2, is GAGVSQSPRYKVTKRGQDVTLRCDPISSHATLYWYQQALGQGPEFLTYFNYEAQPDKSGLPSDRFSAERPEGSISTLTIQRTEQRDSAMYRCASSLSRQGANTGELFFGEGSRLTVL.

The rearrangement links TRBV5-5 to TRBJ1-2; D perhaps matches TRBD1 (5 bases). The V end lost 3 bases, the J end lost 2 bases, and 8 bases lay between the germline ends. Per the germline V gene, CDR1 is SGHKS and CDR2 is YYEKEE (reference sequence). The CDR3 totals 13 residues. The CDR3: CASSWDGNYGYTF. Written as DNA, the CDR3 is TGTGCCAGCAGCTGGGACGGGAACTATGGCTACACCTTC.

The chain links TRBV6-6 to TRBJ2-3; no clear D. The CDR3 sequence is 14 residues long. Germline V gene data show CDR1 as MNHNY and CDR2 as SVGAGI (reference sequence). Trimming took 0 bases from V and 7 from J, leaving 11 bases between them. The CDR3 loop reads CASSYSLAGNTQYF. CDR3 nucleotides: TGTGCCAGCAGTTACTCATTAGCAGGAAATACGCAGTATTTT.